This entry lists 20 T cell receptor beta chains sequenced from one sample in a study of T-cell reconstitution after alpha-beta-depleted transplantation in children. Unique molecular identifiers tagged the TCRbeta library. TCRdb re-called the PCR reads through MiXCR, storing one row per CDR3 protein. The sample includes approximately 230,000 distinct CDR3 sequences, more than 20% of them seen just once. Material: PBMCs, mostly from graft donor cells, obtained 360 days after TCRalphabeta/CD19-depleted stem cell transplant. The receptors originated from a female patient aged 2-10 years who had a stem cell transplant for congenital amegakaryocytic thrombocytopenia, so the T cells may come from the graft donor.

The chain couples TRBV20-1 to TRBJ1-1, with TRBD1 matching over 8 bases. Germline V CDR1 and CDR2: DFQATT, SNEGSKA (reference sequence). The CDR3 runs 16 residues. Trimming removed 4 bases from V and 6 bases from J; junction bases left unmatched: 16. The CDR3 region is CSAKDPGGQESSEAFF. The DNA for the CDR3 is TGCAGTGCTAAAGACCCAGGGGGCCAGGAATCCTCTGAAGCTTTCTTT.

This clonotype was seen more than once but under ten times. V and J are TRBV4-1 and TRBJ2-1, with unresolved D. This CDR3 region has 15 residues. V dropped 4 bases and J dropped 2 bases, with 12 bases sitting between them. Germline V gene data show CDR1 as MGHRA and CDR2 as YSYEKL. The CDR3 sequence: CASSRPLGAYNEQFF. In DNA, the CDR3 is TGCGCCAGCAGCCGCCCGTTAGGAGCCTACAATGAGCAGTTCTTC.

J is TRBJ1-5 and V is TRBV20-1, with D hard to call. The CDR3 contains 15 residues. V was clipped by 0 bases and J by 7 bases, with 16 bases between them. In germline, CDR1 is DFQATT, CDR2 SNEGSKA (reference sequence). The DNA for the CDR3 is TGCAGTGCTAGAGATCCCGGTGGCCTCGGGCAGCCCCAGCATTTT. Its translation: CSARDPGGLGQPQHF.

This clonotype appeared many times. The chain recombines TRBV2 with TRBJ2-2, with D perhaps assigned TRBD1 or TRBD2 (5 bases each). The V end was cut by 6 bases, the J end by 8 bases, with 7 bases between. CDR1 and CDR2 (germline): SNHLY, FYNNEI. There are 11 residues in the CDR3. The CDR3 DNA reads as TGTGCCAGCAGGAGGGGTGGGGAGCTGTTTTTT. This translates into CASRRGGELFF. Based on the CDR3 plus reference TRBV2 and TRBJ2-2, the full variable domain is EPEVTQTPSHQVTQMGQEVILRCVPISNHLYFYWYRQILGQKVEFLVSFYNNEISEKSEIFDDQFSVERPDGSNFTLKIRSTKLEDSAMYFCASRRGGELFFGEGSRLTVL.

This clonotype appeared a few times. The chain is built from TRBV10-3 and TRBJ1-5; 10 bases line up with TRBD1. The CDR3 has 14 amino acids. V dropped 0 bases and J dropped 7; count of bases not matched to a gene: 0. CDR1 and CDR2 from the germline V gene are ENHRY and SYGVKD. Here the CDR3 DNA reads TGTGCCATCAGTGAGTCGGACAGGGGGCAGCCCCAGCATTTT. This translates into CAISESDRGQPQHF.

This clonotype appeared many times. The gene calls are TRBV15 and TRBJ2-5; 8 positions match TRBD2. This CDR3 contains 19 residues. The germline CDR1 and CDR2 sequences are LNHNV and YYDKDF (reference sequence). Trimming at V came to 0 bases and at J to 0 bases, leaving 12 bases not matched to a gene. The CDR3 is CATSRDGPLLAGYQETQYF. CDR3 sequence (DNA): TGTGCCACCAGCAGAGATGGGCCCCTCCTAGCGGGTTACCAAGAGACCCAGTACTTC.

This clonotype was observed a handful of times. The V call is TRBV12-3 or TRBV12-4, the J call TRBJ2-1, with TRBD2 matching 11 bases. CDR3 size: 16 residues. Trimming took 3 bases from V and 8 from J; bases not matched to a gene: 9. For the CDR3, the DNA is TGTGCCAGCAGTTTCAACCGACTAGCGGGGTTGGATGAGCAGTTCTTC. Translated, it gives CASSFNRLAGLDEQFF.

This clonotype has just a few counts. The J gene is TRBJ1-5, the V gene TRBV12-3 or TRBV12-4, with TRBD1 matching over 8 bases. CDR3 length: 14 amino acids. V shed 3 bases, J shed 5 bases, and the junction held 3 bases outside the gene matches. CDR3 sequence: CASSFQGAHQPQHF. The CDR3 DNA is TGTGCCAGCAGTTTTCAGGGGGCTCATCAGCCCCAGCATTTT.

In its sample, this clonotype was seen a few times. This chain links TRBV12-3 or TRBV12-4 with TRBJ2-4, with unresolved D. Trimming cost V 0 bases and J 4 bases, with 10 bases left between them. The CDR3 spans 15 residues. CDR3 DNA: TGTGCCAGCAGTTTAGCAGGGCAGCCTAAAAACATTCAGTACTTC. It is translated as CASSLAGQPKNIQYF.

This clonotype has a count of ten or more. CDR3 in DNA: TGTGCCACCGCAATACAGACAGGGAGCACTGAAGCTTTCTTT. It is translated as CATAIQTGSTEAFF. The rearrangement uses TRBV12-3 or TRBV12-4 and TRBJ1-1; 7 positions agree with TRBD1. Trimming removed 10 bases from V and 4 bases from J; junction bases left unmatched: 12. The CDR3 length is 14 residues.

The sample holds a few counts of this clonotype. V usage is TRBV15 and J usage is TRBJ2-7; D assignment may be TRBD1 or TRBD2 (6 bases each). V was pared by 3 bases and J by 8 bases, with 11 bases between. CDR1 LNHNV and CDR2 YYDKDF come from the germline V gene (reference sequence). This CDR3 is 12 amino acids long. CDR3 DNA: TGTGCCACCAGCAGTACAGGGAGGAAGCAGTACTTC. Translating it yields CATSSTGRKQYF.

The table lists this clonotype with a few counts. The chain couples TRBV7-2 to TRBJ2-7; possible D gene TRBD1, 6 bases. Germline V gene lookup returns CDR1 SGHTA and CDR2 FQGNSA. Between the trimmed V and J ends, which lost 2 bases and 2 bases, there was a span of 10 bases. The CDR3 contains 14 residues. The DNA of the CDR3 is TGTGCCAGCAGCTTAAGACAGGCAACCTACGAGCAGTACTTC. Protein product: CASSLRQATYEQYF.

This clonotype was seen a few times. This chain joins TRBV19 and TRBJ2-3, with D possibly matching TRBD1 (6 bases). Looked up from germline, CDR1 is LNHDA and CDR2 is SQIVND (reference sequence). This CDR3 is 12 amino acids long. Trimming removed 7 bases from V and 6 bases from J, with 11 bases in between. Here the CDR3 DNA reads TGTGCCAGTACCGACAGGTTGGATACGCAGTATTTT. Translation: CASTDRLDTQYF.

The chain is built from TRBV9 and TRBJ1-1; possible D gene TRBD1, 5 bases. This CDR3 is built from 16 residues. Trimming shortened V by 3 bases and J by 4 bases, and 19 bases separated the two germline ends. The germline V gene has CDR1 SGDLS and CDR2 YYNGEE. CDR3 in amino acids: CASSEMKGHGLTEAFF. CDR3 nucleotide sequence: TGTGCCAGCAGCGAAATGAAGGGGCATGGGCTCACTGAAGCTTTCTTT.

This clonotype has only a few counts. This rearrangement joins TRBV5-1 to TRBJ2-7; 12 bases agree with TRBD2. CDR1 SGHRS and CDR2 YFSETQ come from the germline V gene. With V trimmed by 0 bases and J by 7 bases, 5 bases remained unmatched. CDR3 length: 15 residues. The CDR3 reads CASSLGLAGGLEQYF. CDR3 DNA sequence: TGCGCCAGCAGCTTGGGTCTAGCGGGGGGGCTTGAGCAGTACTTC.

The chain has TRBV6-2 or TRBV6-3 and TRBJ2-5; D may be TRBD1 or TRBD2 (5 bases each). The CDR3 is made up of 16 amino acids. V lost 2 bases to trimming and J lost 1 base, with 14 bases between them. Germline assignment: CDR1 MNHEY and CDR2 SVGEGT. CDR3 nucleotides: TGTGCCAGCAGTTACGACAGCGGAGCGATCCAAGAGACCCAGTACTTC. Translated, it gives CASSYDSGAIQETQYF.

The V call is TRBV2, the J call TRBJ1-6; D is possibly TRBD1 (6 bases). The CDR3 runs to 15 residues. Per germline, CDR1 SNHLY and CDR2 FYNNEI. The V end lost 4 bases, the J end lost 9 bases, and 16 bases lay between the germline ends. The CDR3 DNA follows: TGTGCCAGCAGTGTGTCTGGACAGCAATCTTCACCCCTCCACTTT. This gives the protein CASSVSGQQSSPLHF.

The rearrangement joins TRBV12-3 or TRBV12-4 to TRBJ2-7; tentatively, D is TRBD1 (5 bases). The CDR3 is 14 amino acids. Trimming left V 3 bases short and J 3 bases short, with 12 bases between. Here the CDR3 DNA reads TGTGCCAGCAGTTTGGTAGGGGCGGACTACGAGCAGTACTTC. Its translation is CASSLVGADYEQYF.

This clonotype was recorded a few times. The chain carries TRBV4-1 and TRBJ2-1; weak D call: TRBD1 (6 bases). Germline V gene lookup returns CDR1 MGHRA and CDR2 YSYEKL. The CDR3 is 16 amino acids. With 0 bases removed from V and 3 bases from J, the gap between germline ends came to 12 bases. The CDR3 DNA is TGCGCCAGCAGCCAAGAGCAGGGGTACTACTACAATGAGCAGTTCTTC. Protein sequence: CASSQEQGYYYNEQFF.

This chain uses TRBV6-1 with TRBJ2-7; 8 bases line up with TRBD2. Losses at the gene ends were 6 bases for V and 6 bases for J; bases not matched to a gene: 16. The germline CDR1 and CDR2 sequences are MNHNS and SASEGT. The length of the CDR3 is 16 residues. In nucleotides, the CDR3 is TGTGCCAGCAGCTCCAACCCCTTTGCGGGAGGTTTCGAGCAGTACTTC. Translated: CASSSNPFAGGFEQYF.